The present entry profiles one T cell receptor beta chain with its context. This table comes from immunoSEQ multiplex PCR, and its TCRdb copy is limited to in-frame clones, with some not included. The profile shows 700,000 to 950,000 clones, 96% of them singletons. As defined, naive CD8 cells were CD45RO-negative and positively selected for CCR7, with terminally differentiated effector memory CD45RA+ cells excluded. The donors, all of them Caucasian adults, lived in Nashville, Tennessee. The data belong to a study of shared clonotypes between healthy human individuals. The germline gives CDR1 SEHNR, CDR2 FQNEAQ (reference sequence). V gave up 5 bases and J gave up 2 bases; unmatched junction bases: 5. CDR3 length: 15 amino acids.

The clonotype comes from a man aged 30-40 years in good health. This rearrangement joins TRBV7-9 to TRBJ1-3; 8 bases map to TRBD1. The sample was naive CD8+ T cells sorted from blood. CDR3 DNA: TGTGCCAGCAGCGTTCTACAGGGGGCTGGAAACACCATATATTTT. Amino acid sequence: CASSVLQGAGNTIYF.